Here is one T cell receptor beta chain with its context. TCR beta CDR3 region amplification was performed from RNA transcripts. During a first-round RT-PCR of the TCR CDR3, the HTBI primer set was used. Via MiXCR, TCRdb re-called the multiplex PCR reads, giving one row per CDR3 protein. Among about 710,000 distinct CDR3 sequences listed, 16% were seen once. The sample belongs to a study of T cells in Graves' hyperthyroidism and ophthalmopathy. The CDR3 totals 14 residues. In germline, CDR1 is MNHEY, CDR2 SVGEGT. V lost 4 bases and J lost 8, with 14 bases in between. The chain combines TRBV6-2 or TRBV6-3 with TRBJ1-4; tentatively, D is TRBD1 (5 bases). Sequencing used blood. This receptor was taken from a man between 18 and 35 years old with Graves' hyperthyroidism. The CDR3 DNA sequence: TGTGCCAGCAGTTCTCCCTCTCGGGGCGAAAAACTGTTTTTT. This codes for CASSSPSRGEKLFF.